This is a list of T cell receptor beta chains from one sample in a study of a mutant IDH1 vaccine in newly diagnosed glioma. Produced via immunoSEQ multiplex PCR; TCRdb's table is partial and in-frame only. The table lists tens of thousands of clones, 70% to 85% of them singletons. What these receptors recognize is not known. This material consisted of PBMCs, taken from a glioma patient whose treatment included an IDH1 peptide vaccine. The receptors stem from a woman in her forties or fifties with glioma. CDR3s include the opening cysteine and the closing phenylalanine or tryptophan. The D gene is left open where the match is weak. Size values are once, few and many counts, or a class for expanded clones, and some rows have none.

j_call clone_size v_call d_call cdr3_aa cdr3_nt
TRBJ2-1 NA TRBV27 NA CASSPRQAPFFF TGTGCCAGCAGTCCAAGACAGGCCCCGTTCTTCTTC
TRBJ1-1 NA TRBV9 NA CASSVDGGRDTEAFF TGTGCCAGCAGCGTAGATGGGGGGAGGGACACTGAAGCTTTCTTT
TRBJ1-2 NA TRBV7-9 NA CASSLFPFYGYTF TGTGCCAGCAGCTTATTTCCCTTCTATGGCTACACCTTC
TRBJ1-2 NA TRBV10-1 NA CASSEPLLTNYGYTF TGCGCCAGCAGTGAGCCCCTTTTGACTAACTATGGCTACACCTTC
TRBJ1-1 NA TRBV9 NA CASSVGDGGPEAFF TGTGCCAGCAGCGTAGGGGACGGCGGTCCTGAAGCTTTCTTT
TRBJ1-2 NA TRBV4-2 NA CASSQFSSGDGYTF TGTGCCAGCAGCCAATTTTCCTCAGGGGATGGCTACACCTTC
TRBJ2-7 NA TRBV5-5 TRBD1 CASSLRQGYEQYF TGTGCCAGCAGCTTAAGACAGGGCTACGAGCAGTACTTC
TRBJ1-6 NA TRBV6-1 NA CASSELVSSYNSPLHF TGTGCCAGCAGTGAACTGGTGAGCTCCTATAATTCACCCCTCCACTTT
TRBJ2-3 NA TRBV27 NA CASSGRGQGTDTQYF TGTGCCAGCTCTGGGCGGGGCCAGGGCACAGATACGCAGTATTTT
TRBJ2-7 NA TRBV10-1 TRBD1 CASSESRDRFLYEQYF TGCGCCAGCAGTGAGTCGAGGGACAGGTTCCTTTACGAGCAGTACTTC
TRBJ2-5 NA TRBV18 TRBD2 CASSPQSGGAAETQYF TGTGCCAGCTCACCACAGAGCGGGGGGGCCGCAGAGACCCAGTACTTC
TRBJ1-1 NA TRBV6-1 NA CASSGGNTEAFF TGTGCCAGCAGTGGGGGGAACACTGAAGCTTTCTTT
TRBJ1-5 few TRBV19 NA CASSSTAPQPQHF TGTGCCAGTAGTTCAACAGCCCCCCAGCCCCAGCATTTT
TRBJ1-5 NA TRBV6-1 NA CASSEAGGRQPQHF TGTGCCAGCAGTGAAGCGGGAGGAAGACAGCCCCAGCATTTT
TRBJ1-2 NA TRBV27 NA CASRPLTGSYGYTF TGTGCCAGCAGGCCCCTAACAGGGAGTTATGGCTACACCTTC
TRBJ2-1 NA TRBV10-3 NA CAISDGGLLQGNEQFF TGTGCCATCAGTGACGGGGGGCTTCTACAGGGCAATGAGCAGTTCTTC
TRBJ2-2 NA TRBV7-2 NA CASSLQWGGAGGELFF TGTGCCAGCTCCCTTCAATGGGGGGGGGCAGGCGGGGAGCTGTTTTTT
TRBJ1-5 NA TRBV18 NA CASSPASNQPQHF TGTGCCAGCTCACCAGCATCGAATCAGCCCCAGCATTTT
TRBJ2-3 NA TRBV7-7 TRBD2 CASSLGSASGGADTQYF TGTGCCAGCAGCTTGGGGTCGGCTAGCGGGGGCGCAGATACGCAGTATTTT
TRBJ2-5 NA TRBV5-1 NA CASSGETQYF TGCGCCAGCAGTGGAGAGACCCAGTACTTC
TRBJ1-5 NA TRBV30 NA CACDPRGGNQPQHF TGTGCCTGTGATCCCCGGGGAGGCAATCAGCCCCAGCATTTT